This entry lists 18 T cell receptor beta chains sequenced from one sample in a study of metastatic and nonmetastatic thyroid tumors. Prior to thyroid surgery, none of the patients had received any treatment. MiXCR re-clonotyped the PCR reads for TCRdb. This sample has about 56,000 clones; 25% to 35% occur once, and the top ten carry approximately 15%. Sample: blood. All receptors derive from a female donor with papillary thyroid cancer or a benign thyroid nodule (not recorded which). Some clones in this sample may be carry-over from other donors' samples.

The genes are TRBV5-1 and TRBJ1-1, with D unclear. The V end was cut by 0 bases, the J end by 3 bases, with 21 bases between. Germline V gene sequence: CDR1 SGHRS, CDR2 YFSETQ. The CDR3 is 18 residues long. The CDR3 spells CASSLGAGRLLKDTEAFF. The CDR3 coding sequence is TGCGCCAGCAGCTTGGGGGCAGGACGCCTTCTGAAGGACACTGAAGCTTTCTTT.

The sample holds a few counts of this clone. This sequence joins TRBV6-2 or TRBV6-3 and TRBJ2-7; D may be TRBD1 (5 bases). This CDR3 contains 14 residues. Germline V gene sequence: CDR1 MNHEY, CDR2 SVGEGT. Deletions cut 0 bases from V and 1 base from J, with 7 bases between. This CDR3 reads CASSYSPGSYEQYF. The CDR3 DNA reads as TGTGCCAGCAGTTACTCGCCAGGGTCCTACGAGCAGTACTTC.

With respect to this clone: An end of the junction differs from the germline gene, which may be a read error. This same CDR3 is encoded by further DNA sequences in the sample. The CDR3 loop is CASSLDLAGTGELFF. The CDR3, as DNA: TGCGCTAGCAGCTTGGATTTGGCAGGGACTGGGGAGCTGTTTTTT. This chain uses TRBV5-1 with TRBJ2-2, with a weak D call TRBD2 (6 bases). Germline V gene data show CDR1 as SGHRS and CDR2 as YFSETQ. CDR3 size: 15 residues.

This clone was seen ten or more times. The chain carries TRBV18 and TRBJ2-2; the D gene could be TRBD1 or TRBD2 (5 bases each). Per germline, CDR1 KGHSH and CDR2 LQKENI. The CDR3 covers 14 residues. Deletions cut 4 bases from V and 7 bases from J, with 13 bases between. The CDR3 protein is CASSLGPSIGELFF. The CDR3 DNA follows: TGTGCCAGCTCACTGGGACCTAGTATCGGGGAGCTGTTTTTT.

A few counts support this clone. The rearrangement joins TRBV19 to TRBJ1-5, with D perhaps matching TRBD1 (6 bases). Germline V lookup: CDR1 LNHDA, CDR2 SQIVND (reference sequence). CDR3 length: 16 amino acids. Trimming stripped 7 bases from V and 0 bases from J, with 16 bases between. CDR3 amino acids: CASKYAGQISNQPQHF. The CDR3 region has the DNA TGTGCCAGTAAGTACGCCGGACAGATTAGCAATCAGCCCCAGCATTTT.

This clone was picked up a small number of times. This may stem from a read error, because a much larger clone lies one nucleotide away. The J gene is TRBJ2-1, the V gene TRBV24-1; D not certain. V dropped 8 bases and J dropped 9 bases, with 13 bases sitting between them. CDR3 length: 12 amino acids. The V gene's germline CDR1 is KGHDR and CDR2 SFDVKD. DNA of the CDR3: TGTGCCACCATTGAACCACGTGGTGAGCAGTTCTTC. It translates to CATIEPRGEQFF.

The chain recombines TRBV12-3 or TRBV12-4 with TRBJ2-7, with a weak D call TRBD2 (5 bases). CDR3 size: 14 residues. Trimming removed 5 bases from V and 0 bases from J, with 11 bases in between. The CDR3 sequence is CASSLAGLSYEQYF. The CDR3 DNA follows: TGTGCCAGCAGTCTCGCGGGTCTCTCCTACGAGCAGTACTTC.

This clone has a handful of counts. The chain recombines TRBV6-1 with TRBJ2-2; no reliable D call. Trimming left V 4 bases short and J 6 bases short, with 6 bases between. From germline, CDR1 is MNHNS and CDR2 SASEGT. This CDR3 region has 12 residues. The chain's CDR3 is CASSAWAGELFF. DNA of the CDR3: TGTGCCAGCAGTGCCTGGGCCGGGGAGCTGTTTTTT.

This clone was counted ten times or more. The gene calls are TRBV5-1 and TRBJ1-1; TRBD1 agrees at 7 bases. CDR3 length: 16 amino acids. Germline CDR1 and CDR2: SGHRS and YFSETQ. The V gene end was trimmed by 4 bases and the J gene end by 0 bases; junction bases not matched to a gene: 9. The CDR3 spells CASSRQQDRVNTEAFF. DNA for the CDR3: TGCGCCAGCAGCCGACAGCAAGACAGGGTGAACACTGAAGCTTTCTTT.

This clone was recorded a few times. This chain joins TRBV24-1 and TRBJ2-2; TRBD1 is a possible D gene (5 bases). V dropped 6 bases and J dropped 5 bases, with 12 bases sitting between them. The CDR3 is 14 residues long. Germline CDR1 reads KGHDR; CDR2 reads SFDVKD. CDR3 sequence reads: CATSRPDSTGELFF. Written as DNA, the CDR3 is TGTGCCACCAGTAGGCCTGACAGTACCGGGGAGCTGTTTTTT.

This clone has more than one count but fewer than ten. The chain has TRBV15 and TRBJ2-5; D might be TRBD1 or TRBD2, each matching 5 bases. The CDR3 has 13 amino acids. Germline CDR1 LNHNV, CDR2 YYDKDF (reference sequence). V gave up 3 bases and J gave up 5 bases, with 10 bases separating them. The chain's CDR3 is CATSRQWGETQYF. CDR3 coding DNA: TGTGCCACCAGCAGGCAGTGGGGGGAGACCCAGTACTTC.

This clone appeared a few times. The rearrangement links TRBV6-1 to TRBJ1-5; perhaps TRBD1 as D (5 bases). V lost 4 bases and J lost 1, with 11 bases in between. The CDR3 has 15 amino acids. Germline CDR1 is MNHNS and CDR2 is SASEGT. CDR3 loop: CASSARDASNQPQHF. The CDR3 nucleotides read TGTGCCAGCAGTGCCCGGGACGCAAGCAATCAGCCCCAGCATTTT.

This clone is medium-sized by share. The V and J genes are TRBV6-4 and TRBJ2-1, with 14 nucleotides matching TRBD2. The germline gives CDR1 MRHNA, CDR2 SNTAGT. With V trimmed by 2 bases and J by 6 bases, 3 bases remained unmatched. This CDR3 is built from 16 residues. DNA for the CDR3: TGTGCCAGCAGTGACGCAGGGACTAGCGGGAGCAATGAGCAGTTCTTC. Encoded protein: CASSDAGTSGSNEQFF.

CDR3 protein: CATFSTGGPYNEQFF. CDR3 sequence (DNA): TGTGCCACTTTTTCAACAGGGGGCCCCTACAATGAGCAGTTCTTC. The gene calls are TRBV12-3 or TRBV12-4 and TRBJ2-1; the match to TRBD1 covers 9 bases. J was trimmed by 2 bases and V by 10 bases; bases with no gene match: 9. This CDR3 is 15 amino acids long.

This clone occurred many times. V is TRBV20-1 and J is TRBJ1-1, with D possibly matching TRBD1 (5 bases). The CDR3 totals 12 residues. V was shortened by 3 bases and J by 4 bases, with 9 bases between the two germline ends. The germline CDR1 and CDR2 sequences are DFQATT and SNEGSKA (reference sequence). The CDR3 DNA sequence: TGCAGTGCTAGCATCGGGGGCACTGAAGCTTTCTTT. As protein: CSASIGGTEAFF.

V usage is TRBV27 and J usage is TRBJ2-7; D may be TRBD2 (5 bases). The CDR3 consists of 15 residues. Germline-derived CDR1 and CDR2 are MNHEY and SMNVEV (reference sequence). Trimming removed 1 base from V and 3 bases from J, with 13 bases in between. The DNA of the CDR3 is TGTGCCAGCAGTTTATTACCGGGGTCAGGCTACGAGCAGTACTTC. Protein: CASSLLPGSGYEQYF.

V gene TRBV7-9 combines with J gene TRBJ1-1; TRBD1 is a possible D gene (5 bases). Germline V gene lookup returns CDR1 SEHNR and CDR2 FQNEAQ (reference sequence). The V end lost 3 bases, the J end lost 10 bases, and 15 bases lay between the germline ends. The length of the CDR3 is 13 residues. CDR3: CASSFRDRDGAFF. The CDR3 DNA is TGTGCCAGCAGCTTTCGGGACCGGGATGGAGCTTTCTTT.

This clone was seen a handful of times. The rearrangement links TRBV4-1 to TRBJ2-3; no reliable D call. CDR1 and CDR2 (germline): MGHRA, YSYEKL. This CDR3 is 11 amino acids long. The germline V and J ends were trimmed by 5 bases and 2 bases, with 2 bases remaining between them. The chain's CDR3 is CASSSTDTQYF. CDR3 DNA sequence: TGCGCCAGCAGCTCCACAGATACGCAGTATTTT.